A selection of T cell receptor beta chains follows, all from one sample in a study of blood T cell repertoires in COVID-19. The protocol was immunoSEQ multiplex PCR, while the TCRdb copy is restricted to in-frame clones and leaves out a portion. The data contain some 210,000 clones, about four fifths of them singletons. The sample taken for sequencing was peripheral blood. The origin of the receptors is a woman between 65 and 79 years old with active or convalescent COVID-19. Both conserved end residues are part of each CDR3. D genes are given only for firm matches. Only part of the rows carry a size: once, few, many, or a class if the clone is expanded.

clone size,V gene,J gene,D gene,CDR3 protein,CDR3 DNA
NA,TRBV2,TRBJ1-5,TRBD1,CASSLTGPQPQHF,TGTGCCAGCAGTCTGACAGGGCCTCAGCCCCAGCATTTT
NA,TRBV19,TRBJ1-1,NA,CASTHPRANTEAFF,TGTGCCAGTACCCACCCCAGGGCGAACACTGAAGCTTTCTTT
few,TRBV18,TRBJ1-3,TRBD1,CASSPSPGQSSGNTIYF,TGTGCCAGCTCACCGTCCCCGGGACAGAGCTCTGGAAACACCATATATTTT
NA,TRBV5-4,TRBJ1-1,NA,CASSRQQRVNTEAFF,TGTGCCAGCAGCAGGCAACAGAGGGTGAACACTGAAGCTTTCTTT
once,TRBV19,TRBJ2-7,NA,CASSDGHYEQYF,TGTGCCAGCTCGGACGGACACTACGAGCAGTACTTC
few,TRBV6-2/TRBV6-3,TRBJ2-7,TRBD2,CASSYSIGGNYEQYF,TGTGCCAGCAGTTACTCGATCGGGGGGAACTACGAGCAGTACTTC
NA,TRBV6-5,TRBJ2-2,TRBD2,CASSRLAGGTGELFF,TGTGCCAGCAGTCGACTAGCGGGAGGGACCGGGGAGCTGTTTTTT
NA,TRBV7-9,TRBJ2-7,TRBD2,CASSLGGGSYEQYF,TGTGCCAGCAGCTTAGGCGGCGGGAGCTACGAGCAGTACTTC
NA,TRBV28,TRBJ1-5,NA,CASTRQPPYNQPQHF,TGTGCCAGCACCCGACAGCCTCCATACAATCAGCCCCAGCATTTT
NA,TRBV3-1/TRBV3-2,TRBJ2-5,TRBD2,CASSQLTSAYQETQYF,TGTGCCAGCAGCCAACTGACTAGCGCGTACCAAGAGACCCAGTACTTC
NA,TRBV11-2,TRBJ2-3,NA,CASSSWGRGRNTDTQYF,TGTGCCAGCAGCTCCTGGGGGCGGGGGCGTAACACAGATACGCAGTATTTT
many,TRBV18,TRBJ2-7,TRBD2,CASSELAGDEQYF,TGTGCCAGCTCGGAACTAGCGGGAGACGAGCAGTACTTC
NA,TRBV2,TRBJ1-1,TRBD1,CASRGGQGNMNTEAFF,TGTGCCAGCAGGGGCGGACAGGGGAACATGAACACTGAAGCTTTCTTT
few,TRBV28,TRBJ2-7,TRBD1,CASSPGQGAREQYF,TGTGCCAGCAGTCCGGGACAGGGGGCCAGGGAGCAGTACTTC
NA,TRBV6-5,TRBJ1-5,NA,CASIQGWGRNQPQHF,TGTGCCAGCATCCAAGGCTGGGGGCGCAATCAGCCCCAGCATTTT
NA,TRBV19,TRBJ2-5,NA,CASSIPPLATQYF,TGTGCCAGTAGTATCCCACCCCTGGCGACCCAGTACTTC
NA,TRBV29-1,TRBJ2-5,TRBD2,CSVVLAGAWQETQYF,TGCAGCGTTGTACTAGCGGGAGCATGGCAAGAGACCCAGTACTTC
NA,TRBV30,TRBJ1-6,NA,CAWSAPGTYNSPLHF,TGTGCCTGGAGTGCGCCAGGGACTTATAATTCACCCCTCCACTTT
few,TRBV29-1,TRBJ1-1,NA,CSAGQGPDTEAFF,TGCAGCGCGGGGCAGGGTCCAGACACTGAAGCTTTCTTT
NA,TRBV15,TRBJ2-7,NA,CATSTSTGYYEQYF,TGTGCCACCAGCACGTCAACAGGGTACTACGAGCAGTACTTC
NA,TRBV12-3/TRBV12-4,TRBJ2-1,NA,CASSPSSYNEQFF,TGTGCCAGCAGTCCCAGCTCCTACAATGAGCAGTTCTTC